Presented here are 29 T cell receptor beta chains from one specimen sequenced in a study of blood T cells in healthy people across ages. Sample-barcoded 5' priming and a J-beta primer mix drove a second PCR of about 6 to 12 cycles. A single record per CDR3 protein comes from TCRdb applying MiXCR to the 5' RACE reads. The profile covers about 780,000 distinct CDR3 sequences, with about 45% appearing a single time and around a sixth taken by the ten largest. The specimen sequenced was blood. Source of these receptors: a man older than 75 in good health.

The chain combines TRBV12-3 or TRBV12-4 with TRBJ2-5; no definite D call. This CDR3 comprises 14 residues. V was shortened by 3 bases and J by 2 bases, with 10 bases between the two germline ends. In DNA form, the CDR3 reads TGTGCCAGCAGTTTGAGGAGACGGCAAGAGACCCAGTACTTC. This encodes CASSLRRRQETQYF.

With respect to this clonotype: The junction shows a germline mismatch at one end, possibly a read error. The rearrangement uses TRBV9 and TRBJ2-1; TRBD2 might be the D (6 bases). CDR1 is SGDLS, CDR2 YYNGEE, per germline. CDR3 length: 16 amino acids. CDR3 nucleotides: TGTGTCAGCAGCGTATTTTGGAGGGGACCCTACAATGAGCAGTTCTTC. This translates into CVSSVFWRGPYNEQFF.

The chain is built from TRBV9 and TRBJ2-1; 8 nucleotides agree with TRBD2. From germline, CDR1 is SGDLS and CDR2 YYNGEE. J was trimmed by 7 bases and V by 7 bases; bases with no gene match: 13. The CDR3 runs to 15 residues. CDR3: CASARSQGLANEQFF. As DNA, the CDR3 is TGTGCCAGCGCTCGCTCCCAAGGACTAGCAAATGAGCAGTTCTTC.

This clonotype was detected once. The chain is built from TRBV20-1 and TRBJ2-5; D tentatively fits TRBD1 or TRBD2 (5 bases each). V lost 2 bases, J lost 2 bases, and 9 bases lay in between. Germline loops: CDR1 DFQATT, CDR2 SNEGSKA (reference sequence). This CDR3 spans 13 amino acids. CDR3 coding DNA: TGCAGTGCTAGAAAGAGGGGACAAGAGACCCAGTACTTC. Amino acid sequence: CSARKRGQETQYF.

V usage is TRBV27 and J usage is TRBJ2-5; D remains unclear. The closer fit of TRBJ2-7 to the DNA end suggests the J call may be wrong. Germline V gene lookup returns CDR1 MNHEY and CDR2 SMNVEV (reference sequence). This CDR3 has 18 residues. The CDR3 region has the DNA TGTGCCAGCAGTTTATCGCTTTGGGTGGACGGACCCCTCTACGAGCAGTACTTC. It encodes CASSLSLWVDGPLYEQYF.

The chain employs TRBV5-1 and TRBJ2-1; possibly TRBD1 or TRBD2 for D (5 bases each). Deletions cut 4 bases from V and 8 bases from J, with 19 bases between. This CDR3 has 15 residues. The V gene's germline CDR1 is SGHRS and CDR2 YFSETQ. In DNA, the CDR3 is TGCGCCAGCAGCAACCGGGACCCGACGGTGGATGAGCAGTTCTTC. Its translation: CASSNRDPTVDEQFF. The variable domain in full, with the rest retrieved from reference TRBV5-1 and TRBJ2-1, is KAGVTQTPRYLIKTRGQQVTLSCSPISGHRSVSWYQQTPGQGLQFLFEYFSETQRNKGNFPGRFSGRQFSNSRSEMNVSTLELGDSALYLCASSNRDPTVDEQFFGPGTRLTVL.

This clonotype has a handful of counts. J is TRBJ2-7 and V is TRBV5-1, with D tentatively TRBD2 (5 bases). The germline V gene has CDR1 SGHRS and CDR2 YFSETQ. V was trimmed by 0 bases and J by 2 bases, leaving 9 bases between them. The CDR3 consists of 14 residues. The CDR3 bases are TGCGCCAGCAGCTTGGGGCAGCGGCCCTACGAGCAGTACTTC. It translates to CASSLGQRPYEQYF. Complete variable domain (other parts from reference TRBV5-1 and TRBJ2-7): KAGVTQTPRYLIKTRGQQVTLSCSPISGHRSVSWYQQTPGQGLQFLFEYFSETQRNKGNFPGRFSGRQFSNSRSEMNVSTLELGDSALYLCASSLGQRPYEQYFGPGTRLTVT.

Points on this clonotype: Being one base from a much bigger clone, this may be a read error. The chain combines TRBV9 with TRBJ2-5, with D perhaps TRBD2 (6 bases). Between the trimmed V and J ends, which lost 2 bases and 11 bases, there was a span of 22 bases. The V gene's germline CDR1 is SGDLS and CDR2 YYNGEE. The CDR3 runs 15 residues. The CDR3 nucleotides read TGTGCCAGCAGCGTGGGGACTGGTCGCTACAATGAGCAGTACTTC. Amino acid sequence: CASSVGTGRYNEQYF.

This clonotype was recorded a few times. The CDR3 bases are TGTGCCAGCAGCGAACGGACAGACCCACGCTACGAGCAGTACTTC. This sequence encodes CASSERTDPRYEQYF. This chain connects TRBV12-3 or TRBV12-4 to TRBJ2-7; perhaps TRBD1 as D (6 bases). V was pared by 6 bases and J by 3 bases, with 18 bases between. The CDR3 spans 15 residues.

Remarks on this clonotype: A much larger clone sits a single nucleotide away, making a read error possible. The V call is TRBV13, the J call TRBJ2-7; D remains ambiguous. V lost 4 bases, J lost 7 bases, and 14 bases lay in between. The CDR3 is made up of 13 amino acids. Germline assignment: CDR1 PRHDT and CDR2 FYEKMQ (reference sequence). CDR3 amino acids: CASSSPHSNEQYF. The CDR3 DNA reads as TGTGCCAGCAGCTCTCCCCATAGCAATGAGCAGTACTTC.

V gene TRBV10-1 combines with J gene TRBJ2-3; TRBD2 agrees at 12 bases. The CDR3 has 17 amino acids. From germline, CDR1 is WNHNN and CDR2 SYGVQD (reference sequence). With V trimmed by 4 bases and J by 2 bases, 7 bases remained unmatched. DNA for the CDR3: TGCGCCAGCAGTGGTCAACTAGCGGGAGGCTACACAGATACGCAGTATTTT. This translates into CASSGQLAGGYTDTQYF.

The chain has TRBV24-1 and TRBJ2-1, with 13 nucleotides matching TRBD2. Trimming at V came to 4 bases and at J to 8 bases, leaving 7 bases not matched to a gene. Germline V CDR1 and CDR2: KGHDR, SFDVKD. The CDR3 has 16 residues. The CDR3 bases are TGTGCCACCAGTGAAGCCGGGACTAGCGGGGAATATGAGCAGTTCTTC. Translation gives CATSEAGTSGEYEQFF.

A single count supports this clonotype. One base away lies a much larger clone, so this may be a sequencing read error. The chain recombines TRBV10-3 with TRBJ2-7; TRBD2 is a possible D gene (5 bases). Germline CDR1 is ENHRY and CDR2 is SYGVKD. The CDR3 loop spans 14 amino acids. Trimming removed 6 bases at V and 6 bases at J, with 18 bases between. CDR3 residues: CAIRQTTFRGEQYF. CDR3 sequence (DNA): TGTGCCATCAGGCAAACCACGTTCCGGGGCGAGCAGTACTTC.

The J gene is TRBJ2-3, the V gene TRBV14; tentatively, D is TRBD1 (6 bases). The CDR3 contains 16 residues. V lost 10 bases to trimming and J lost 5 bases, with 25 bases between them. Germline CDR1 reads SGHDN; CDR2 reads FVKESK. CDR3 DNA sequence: TGTGCCAACAGGGCTGGGAGTCAAAAGGCAAGAGATACGCAGTATTTT. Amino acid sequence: CANRAGSQKARDTQYF.

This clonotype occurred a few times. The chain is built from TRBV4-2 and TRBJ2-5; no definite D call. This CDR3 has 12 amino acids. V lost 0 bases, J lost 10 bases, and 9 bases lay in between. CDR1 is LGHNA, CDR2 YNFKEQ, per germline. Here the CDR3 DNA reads TGTGCCAGCAGCCAAGAGGAACCCCACCAGTACTTC. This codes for CASSQEEPHQYF.

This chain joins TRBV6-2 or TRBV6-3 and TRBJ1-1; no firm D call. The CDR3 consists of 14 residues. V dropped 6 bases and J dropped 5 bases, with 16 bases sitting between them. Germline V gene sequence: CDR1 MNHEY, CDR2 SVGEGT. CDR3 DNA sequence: TGTGCCAGCAGGAAGAGTCGGTTCGGGACTGAAGCTTTCTTT. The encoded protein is CASRKSRFGTEAFF.

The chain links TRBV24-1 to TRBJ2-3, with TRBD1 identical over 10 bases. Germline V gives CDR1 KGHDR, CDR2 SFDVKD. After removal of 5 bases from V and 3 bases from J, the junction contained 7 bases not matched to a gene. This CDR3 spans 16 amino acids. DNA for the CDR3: TGTGCCACCAGTGCAGGGACAGGGGCCTATACAGATACGCAGTATTTT. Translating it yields CATSAGTGAYTDTQYF.

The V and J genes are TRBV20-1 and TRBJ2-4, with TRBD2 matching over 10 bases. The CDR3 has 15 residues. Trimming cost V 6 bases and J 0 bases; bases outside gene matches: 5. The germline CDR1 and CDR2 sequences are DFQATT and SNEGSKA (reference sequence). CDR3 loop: CSAPAGGVAKNIQYF. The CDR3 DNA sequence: TGCAGTGCCCCAGCGGGGGGGGTAGCCAAAAACATTCAGTACTTC.

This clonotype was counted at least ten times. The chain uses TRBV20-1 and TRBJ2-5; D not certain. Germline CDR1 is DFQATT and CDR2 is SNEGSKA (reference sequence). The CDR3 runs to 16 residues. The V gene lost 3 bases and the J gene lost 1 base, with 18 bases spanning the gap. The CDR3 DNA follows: TGCAGTGCTAGTGAGCCCAAGCTAGGGATCCAAGAGACCCAGTACTTC. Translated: CSASEPKLGIQETQYF.

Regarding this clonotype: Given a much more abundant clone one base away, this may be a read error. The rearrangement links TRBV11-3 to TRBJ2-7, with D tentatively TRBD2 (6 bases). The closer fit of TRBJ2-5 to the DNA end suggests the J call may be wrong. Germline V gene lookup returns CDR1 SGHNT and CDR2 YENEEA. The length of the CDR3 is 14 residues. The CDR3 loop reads CASSVRAEEGTQYF. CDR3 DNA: TGTGCCAGCAGCGTACGAGCGGAGGAGGGGACCCAGTACTTC.

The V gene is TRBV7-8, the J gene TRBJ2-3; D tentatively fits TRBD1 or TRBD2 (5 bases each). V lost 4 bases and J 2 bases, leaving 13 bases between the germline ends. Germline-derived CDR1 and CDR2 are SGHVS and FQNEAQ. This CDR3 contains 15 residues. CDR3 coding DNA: TGTGCCAGCAGCTCCCCTGGGGGTACCACAGATACGCAGTATTTT. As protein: CASSSPGGTTDTQYF. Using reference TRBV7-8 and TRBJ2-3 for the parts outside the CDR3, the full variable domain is GAGVSQSPRYKVAKRGQDVALRCDPISGHVSLFWYQQALGQGPEFLTYFQNEAQLDKSGLPSDRFFAERPEGSVSTLKIQRTQQEDSAVYLCASSSPGGTTDTQYFGPGTRLTVL.

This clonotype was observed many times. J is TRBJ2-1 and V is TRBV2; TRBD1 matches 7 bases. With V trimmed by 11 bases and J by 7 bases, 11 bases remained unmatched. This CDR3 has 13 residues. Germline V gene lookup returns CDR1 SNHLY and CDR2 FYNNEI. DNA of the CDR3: TGTGCCTGCCAAGGACAGGTCGCTAATGAGCAGTTCTTC. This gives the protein CACQGQVANEQFF.

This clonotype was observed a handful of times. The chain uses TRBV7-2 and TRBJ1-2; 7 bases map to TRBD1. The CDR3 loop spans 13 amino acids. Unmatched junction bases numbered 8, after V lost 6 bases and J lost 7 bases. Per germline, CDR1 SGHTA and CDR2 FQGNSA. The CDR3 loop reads CASSEGAGSGYTF. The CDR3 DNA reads TGTGCCAGCAGTGAGGGGGCGGGTTCTGGCTACACCTTC.

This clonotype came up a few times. Written as DNA, the CDR3 is TGTGCCAGCAGCTTGGAACAGGGCTTTTACGAGCAGTACTTC. This sequence encodes CASSLEQGFYEQYF. The V gene is TRBV5-4, the J gene TRBJ2-7; perhaps TRBD1 as D (6 bases). Trimming took 0 bases from V and 4 from J, leaving 11 bases between them. This CDR3 is 14 amino acids long. The germline CDR1 and CDR2 sequences are SGHNT and YYREEE (reference sequence).

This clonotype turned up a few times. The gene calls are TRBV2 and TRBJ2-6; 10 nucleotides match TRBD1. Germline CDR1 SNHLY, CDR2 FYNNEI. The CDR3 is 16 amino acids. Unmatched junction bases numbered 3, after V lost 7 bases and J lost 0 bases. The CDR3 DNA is TGTGCCAGCACCGGGACAGGGGTCTCTGGGGCCAACGTCCTGACTTTC. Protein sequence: CASTGTGVSGANVLTF.

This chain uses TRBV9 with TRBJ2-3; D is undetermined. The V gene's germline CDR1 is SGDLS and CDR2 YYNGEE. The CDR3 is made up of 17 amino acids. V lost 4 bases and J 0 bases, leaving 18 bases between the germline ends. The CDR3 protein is CASSPLSLVASTDTQYF. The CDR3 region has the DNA TGTGCCAGCAGCCCTCTTTCATTGGTAGCAAGCACAGATACGCAGTATTTT. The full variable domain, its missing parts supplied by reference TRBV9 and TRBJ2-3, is DSGVTQTPKHLITATGQRVTLRCSPRSGDLSVYWYQQSLDQGLQFLIQYYNGEERAKGNILERFSAQQFPDLHSELNLSSLELGDSALYFCASSPLSLVASTDTQYFGPGTRLTVL.

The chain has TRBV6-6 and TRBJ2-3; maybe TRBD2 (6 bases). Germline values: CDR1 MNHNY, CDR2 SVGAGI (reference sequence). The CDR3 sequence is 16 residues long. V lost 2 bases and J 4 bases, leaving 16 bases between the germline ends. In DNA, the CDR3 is TGTGCCAGCAGTTACAGGCGTCGGGGGTTTCCAGATACGCAGTATTTT. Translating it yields CASSYRRRGFPDTQYF.

CDR3: CSARMAGFNEQYF. The CDR3 region has the DNA TGCAGTGCTAGAATGGCAGGGTTTAACGAGCAGTACTTC. The chain carries TRBV20-1 and TRBJ2-7; tentative D call: TRBD1 (5 bases). Looked up from germline, CDR1 is DFQATT and CDR2 is SNEGSKA (reference sequence). CDR3 length: 13 amino acids. V gave up 2 bases and J gave up 5 bases, with 13 bases separating them.

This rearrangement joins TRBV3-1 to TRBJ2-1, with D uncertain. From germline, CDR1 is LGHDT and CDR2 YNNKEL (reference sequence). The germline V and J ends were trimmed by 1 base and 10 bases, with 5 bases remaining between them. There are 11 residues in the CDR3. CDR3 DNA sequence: TGTGCCAGCAGCCAAGCGGAGGAGCAGTTCTTC. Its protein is CASSQAEEQFF.